These T cell receptor beta chains were read from a single sample in a study of shared clonotypes between healthy human individuals. The table came from immunoSEQ multiplex PCR; TCRdb's copy has only in-frame clones and leaves some out. The profile covers 2,100,000 or so clones, with almost 96% appearing a single time and around 0.13% taken by the ten largest. Source material: naive CD4+ T cells sorted from blood. Source of these receptors: a man younger than 35 in good health. The CDR3 runs from the conserved cysteine through the conserved F or W. Each record gives: CDR3 protein, CDR3 DNA, CDR3 length, D gene, V gene, clone size, J gene. D genes are given only for firm matches. Clone size appears in some rows only: once, few, many, or a class for an expanded clone.

CASSPSGTGGGEYF,TGTGCCAGCTCACCCTCGGGGACAGGGGGTGGCGAGTACTTC,14,TRBD1,TRBV18,.,TRBJ2-7
CASSSGNQPQHF,TGTGCCAGCAGCTCGGGCAATCAGCCCCAGCATTTT,12,.,TRBV5-4,.,TRBJ1-5
CASSMDGDSNQPQHF,TGCGCCAGCAGCATGGACGGTGATAGCAATCAGCCCCAGCATTTT,15,.,TRBV5-1,.,TRBJ1-5
CASSLQGSNTEAFF,TGTGCCAGCAGCTTGCAGGGTTCGAACACTGAAGCTTTCTTT,14,.,TRBV7-2,.,TRBJ1-1
CASSSGEGTEAFF,TGCGCCAGCAGCTCCGGCGAAGGCACTGAAGCTTTCTTT,13,.,TRBV5-1,once,TRBJ1-1
CASSQEGGAYQPQHF,TGCGCCAGCAGCCAAGAAGGGGGCGCGTATCAGCCCCAGCATTTT,15,TRBD1,TRBV4-1,once,TRBJ1-5
CAWTKGLTETQYF,TGTGCCTGGACCAAGGGCCTAACAGAGACCCAGTACTTC,13,.,TRBV30,.,TRBJ2-5
CASSWGLAGGTDTQYF,TGTGCCAGCAGCTGGGGACTAGCGGGAGGTACAGATACGCAGTATTTT,16,TRBD2,TRBV5-4,.,TRBJ2-3
CASSSGTTSQFNYGYTF,TGCGCCAGCAGTTCCGGGACCACTTCCCAATTTAACTATGGCTACACCTTC,17,.,TRBV10-2,.,TRBJ1-2
CASNQQGAVAKNIQYF,TGTGCCAGCAACCAACAGGGGGCGGTGGCCAAAAACATTCAGTACTTC,16,TRBD1,TRBV2,.,TRBJ2-4
CASSKVWGWWYGYTF,TGTGCCAGCAGCAAAGTATGGGGCTGGTGGTATGGCTACACCTTC,15,.,TRBV21-1,few,TRBJ1-2
CASSPGPASDTQYF,TGTGCCAGTAGCCCGGGCCCCGCGTCAGATACGCAGTATTTT,14,.,TRBV19,.,TRBJ2-3
CAWSVPWASNEKLFF,TGTGCCTGGAGTGTACCGTGGGCATCTAATGAAAAACTGTTTTTT,15,.,TRBV30,.,TRBJ1-4
CASSIGLLGTEAFF,TGTGCCAGTAGTATCGGCCTATTGGGGACTGAAGCTTTCTTT,14,.,TRBV19,.,TRBJ1-1
CASSYGFRPRNRSSYNEQFF,TGCGCCAGCAGCTACGGTTTCCGTCCCCGGAACAGAAGCTCCTACAATGAGCAGTTCTTC,20,.,TRBV5-1,.,TRBJ2-1
CASSGGSGRAISEQYF,TGTGCCAGCAGTGGGGGTAGCGGGAGGGCCATATCCGAGCAGTACTTC,16,TRBD2,TRBV2,.,TRBJ2-7
CASSPSTDNYGYTF,TGTGCCAGCTCACCCTCGACAGACAACTATGGCTACACCTTC,14,.,TRBV18,.,TRBJ1-2
CASSFGRGRETQYF,TGCGCCAGCAGCTTCGGCAGGGGTAGAGAGACCCAGTACTTC,14,.,TRBV5-1,.,TRBJ2-5
CATSRDRSGRGGETQYF,TGTGCCACCAGCAGAGATAGAAGCGGGAGAGGTGGAGAGACCCAGTACTTC,17,TRBD2,TRBV15,.,TRBJ2-5
CAWSVPGFAEAFF,TGTGCCTGGAGTGTACCGGGGTTCGCTGAAGCTTTCTTT,13,.,TRBV30,.,TRBJ1-1
CASNPNGGNTYEQYF,TGTGCCAGCAATCCGAACGGAGGCAACACCTACGAGCAGTACTTC,15,.,TRBV6-5,.,TRBJ2-7
CASSLDWRGGSDETQYF,TGTGCCAGCAGCTTAGATTGGCGGGGGGGCTCGGACGAGACCCAGTACTTC,17,TRBD2,TRBV11-2,.,TRBJ2-5
CASSLGYQGSPEQFF,TGTGCCAGCAGTTTGGGGTATCAGGGGTCTCCTGAGCAGTTCTTC,15,.,TRBV28,.,TRBJ2-1
CASSLTGTSGSYEQYF,TGTGCCAGCAGCTTGACCGGGACTAGCGGATCCTACGAGCAGTACTTC,16,TRBD2,TRBV5-5,once,TRBJ2-7
CASSSLAGESYEQYF,TGTGCCAGCAGCTCTTTAGCGGGAGAGTCCTACGAGCAGTACTTC,15,TRBD2,TRBV7-8,.,TRBJ2-7
CASSYVTAGHQPQHF,TGTGCCAGCAGTTACGTGACAGCCGGTCATCAGCCCCAGCACTTT,15,.,TRBV6-8,.,TRBJ1-5
CASSELVTGGTQYF,TGTGCCAGCAGTGAGTTAGTGACCGGAGGTACGCAGTATTTT,14,.,TRBV2,.,TRBJ2-3
CASSQAGELFF,TGTGCCAGCAGTCAGGCCGGGGAGCTGTTTTTT,11,.,TRBV2,once,TRBJ2-2
CANSRLAVSFEQYF,TGTGCCAACTCCCGACTAGCGGTATCCTTCGAGCAGTACTTC,14,TRBD2,TRBV2,.,TRBJ2-7